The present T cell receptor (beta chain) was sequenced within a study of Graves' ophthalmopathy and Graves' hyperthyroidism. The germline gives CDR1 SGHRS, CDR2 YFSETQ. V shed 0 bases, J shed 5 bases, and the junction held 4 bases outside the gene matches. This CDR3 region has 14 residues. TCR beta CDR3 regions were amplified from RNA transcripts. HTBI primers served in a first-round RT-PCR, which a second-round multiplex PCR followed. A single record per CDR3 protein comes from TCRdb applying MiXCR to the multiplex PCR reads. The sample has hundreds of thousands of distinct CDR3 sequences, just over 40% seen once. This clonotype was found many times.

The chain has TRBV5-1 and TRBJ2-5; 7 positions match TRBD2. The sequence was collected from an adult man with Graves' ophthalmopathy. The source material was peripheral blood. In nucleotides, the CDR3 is TGCGCCAGCAGCTTGGGGGCGGGAGACGAGACCCAGTACTTC. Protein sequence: CASSLGAGDETQYF.